This T cell receptor (beta chain) was identified in a study of human T cells and chemical hapten exposure. TCRdb itself ran the RACE reads through MiXCR, one entry per CDR3 protein. The table shows about 89,000 distinct CDR3 sequences, with approximately 10% occurring only once. This clonotype showed up just once. Time point specified: pre-sensitization, week 0. The treatment is: therapeutic diphenylcyclopropenone sensitization with weekly scalp DPC. The receptor was derived from a woman in her sixties or seventies with alopecia areata. Some clones in this sample may be carry-over from other donors' samples. This specimen was whole blood, taken in connection with sensitization to the hapten diphenylcyclopropenone (DPC).

The CDR3: CSASRGTYEQYF. CDR3 coding DNA: TGCAGTGCTAGTAGAGGTACCTACGAGCAGTACTTC. V usage is TRBV20-1 and J usage is TRBJ2-7; D call uncertain. The CDR3 loop spans 12 amino acids. Germline V gene sequence: CDR1 DFQATT, CDR2 SNEGSKA (reference sequence). V lost 3 bases, J lost 2 bases, and 8 bases lay in between.